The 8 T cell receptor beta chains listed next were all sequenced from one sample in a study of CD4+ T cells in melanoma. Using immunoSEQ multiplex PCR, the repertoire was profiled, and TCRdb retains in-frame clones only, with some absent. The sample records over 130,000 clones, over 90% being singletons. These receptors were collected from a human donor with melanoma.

The CDR3 reads CASSQGGDSPLHF. CDR3 nucleotide sequence: TGTGCCAGCAGCCAAGGGGGGGATTCACCCCTCCACTTT. The gene calls are TRBV11-2 and TRBJ1-6; a weak D match, TRBD1 (6 bases). This CDR3 contains 13 residues. Germline V CDR1 and CDR2: SGHAT, FQNNGV. V shed 5 bases and J shed 8 bases, with 10 bases lying between them.

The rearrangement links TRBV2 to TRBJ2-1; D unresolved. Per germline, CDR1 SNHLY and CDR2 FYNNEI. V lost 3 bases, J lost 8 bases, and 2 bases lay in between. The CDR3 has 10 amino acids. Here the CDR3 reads CASSDYEQFF. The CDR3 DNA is TGTGCCAGCAGTGACTATGAGCAGTTCTTC.

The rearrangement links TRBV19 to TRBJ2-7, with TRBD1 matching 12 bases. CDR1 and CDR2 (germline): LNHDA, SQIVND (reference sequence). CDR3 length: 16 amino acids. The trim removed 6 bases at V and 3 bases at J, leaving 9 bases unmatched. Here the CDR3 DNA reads TGTGCCAGTAGCCGGGGGGGACAGGGGGCGAGCTACGAGCAGTACTTC. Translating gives CASSRGGQGASYEQYF.

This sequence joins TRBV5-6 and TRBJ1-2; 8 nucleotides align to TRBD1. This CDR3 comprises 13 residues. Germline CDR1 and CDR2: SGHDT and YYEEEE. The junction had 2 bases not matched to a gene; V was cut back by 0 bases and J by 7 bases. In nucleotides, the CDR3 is TGTGCCAGCAGCTTGGGACAGGGGTTTGGCTACACCTTC. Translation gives CASSLGQGFGYTF. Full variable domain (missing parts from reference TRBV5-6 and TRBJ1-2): DAGVTQSPTHLIKTRGQQVTLRCSPKSGHDTVSWYQQALGQGPQFIFQYYEEEERQRGNFPDRFSGHQFPNYSSELNVNALLLGDSALYLCASSLGQGFGYTFGSGTRLTVV.

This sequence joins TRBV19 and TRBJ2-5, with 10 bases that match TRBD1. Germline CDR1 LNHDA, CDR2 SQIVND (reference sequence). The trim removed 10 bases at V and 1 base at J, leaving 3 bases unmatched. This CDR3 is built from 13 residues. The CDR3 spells CATRDRGQETQYF. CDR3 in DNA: TGTGCCACGAGGGACAGGGGCCAAGAGACCCAGTACTTC.

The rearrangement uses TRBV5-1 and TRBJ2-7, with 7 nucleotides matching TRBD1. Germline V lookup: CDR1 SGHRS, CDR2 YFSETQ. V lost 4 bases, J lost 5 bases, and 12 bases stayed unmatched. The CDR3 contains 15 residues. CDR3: CASSPTGQSLDEQYF. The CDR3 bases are TGCGCCAGCAGCCCAACGGGACAGTCCCTAGACGAGCAGTACTTC. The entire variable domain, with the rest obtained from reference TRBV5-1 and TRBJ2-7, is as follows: KAGVTQTPRYLIKTRGQQVTLSCSPISGHRSVSWYQQTPGQGLQFLFEYFSETQRNKGNFPGRFSGRQFSNSRSEMNVSTLELGDSALYLCASSPTGQSLDEQYFGPGTRLTVT.

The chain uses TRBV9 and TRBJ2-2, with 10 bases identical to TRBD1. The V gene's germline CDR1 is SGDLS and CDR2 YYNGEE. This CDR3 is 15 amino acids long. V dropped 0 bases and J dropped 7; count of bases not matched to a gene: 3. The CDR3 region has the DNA TGTGCCAGCAGCGTAGGGGGACAGGGGATCGGGGAGCTGTTTTTT. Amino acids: CASSVGGQGIGELFF. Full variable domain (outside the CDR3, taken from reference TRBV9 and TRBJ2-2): DSGVTQTPKHLITATGQRVTLRCSPRSGDLSVYWYQQSLDQGLQFLIQYYNGEERAKGNILERFSAQQFPDLHSELNLSSLELGDSALYFCASSVGGQGIGELFFGEGSRLTVL.

CDR3 bases: TGTGCCAGCAGCTCAGGGACAGGGCTCTCCTACGAGCAGTACTTC. Translating it yields CASSSGTGLSYEQYF. This chain joins TRBV6-5 and TRBJ2-7; TRBD1 matches at 9 bases. Germline assignment: CDR1 MNHEY and CDR2 SVGAGI. This CDR3 spans 15 amino acids. V was clipped by 6 bases and J by 0 bases; unmatched bases: 6.